The sequence of this T cell receptor (beta chain) was determined in a study of T cell responses to AZD1222 COVID-19 vaccine. Turning to the study itself: Second-dose intervals of approximately 4 or approximately 12 weeks were pooled.

The table came from immunoSEQ multiplex PCR; TCRdb's copy has only in-frame clones and leaves some out. The table includes around 130,000 clones, about 85% detected once. Overall study findings and caveats: Dominant CD4 TCR responses targeted spike regions 160-218 and 743-854.

The CDR3 is 13 residues long. The germline CDR1 and CDR2 sequences are SNHLY and FYNNEI. The J segment lost 6 bases and the V segment lost 10 bases, leaving 9 bases of the junction unmatched. Regarding this clone: Its antigen remains unknown.

The material was peripheral blood, obtained on day 0 of AZD1222 vaccination. This chain joins TRBV2 and TRBJ2-3; 8 positions agree with TRBD1. The clonotype was recovered from an adult in good health. CDR3 sequence: CAIQGGHVDTQYF. In DNA, the CDR3 is TGTGCCATACAGGGGGGCCATGTGGATACGCAGTATTTT.